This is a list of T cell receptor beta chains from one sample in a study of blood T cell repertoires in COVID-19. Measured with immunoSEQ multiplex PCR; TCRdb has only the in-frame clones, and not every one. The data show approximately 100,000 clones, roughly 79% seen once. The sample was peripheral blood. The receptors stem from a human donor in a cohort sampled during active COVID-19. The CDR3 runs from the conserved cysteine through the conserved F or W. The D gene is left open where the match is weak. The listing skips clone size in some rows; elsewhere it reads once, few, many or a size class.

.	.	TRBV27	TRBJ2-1	TGTGCCAGCAGCCCTCGCGGGTCCAACAATGAGCAGTTCTTC	CASSPRGSNNEQFF
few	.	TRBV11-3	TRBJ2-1	TGTGCCAGCAGCTCGACGCGGGGAGTGGGTGAGCAGTTCTTC	CASSSTRGVGEQFF
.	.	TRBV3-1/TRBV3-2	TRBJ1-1	TGTGCCAGCAGCGGGAGCGCTGAAGCTTTCTTT	CASSGSAEAFF
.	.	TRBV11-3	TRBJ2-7	TGTGCCAGCAGCTTAGGATCCTCACGAGGCTACGAGCAGTACTTC	CASSLGSSRGYEQYF
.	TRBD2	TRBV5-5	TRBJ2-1	TGTGCCAGCGAAAATAGCGGGAGCTCCTACAATGAGCAGTTCTTC	CASENSGSSYNEQFF
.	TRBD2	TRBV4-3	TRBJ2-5	TGCGCCAGCAGCCAAGGGGGCGGGGGTAAGACCCAGTACTTC	CASSQGGGGKTQYF
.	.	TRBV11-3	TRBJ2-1	TGTGCCAGCAGCTTAAATTTCGGTGAGCAGTTCTTC	CASSLNFGEQFF
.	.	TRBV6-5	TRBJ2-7	TGTGCCAGCAGTACAGGGTTGGTGACCTACGAGCAGTACTTC	CASSTGLVTYEQYF
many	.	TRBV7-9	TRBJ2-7	TGTGCCAGCAGCCTCGACTTAACCTACGAGCAGTACTTC	CASSLDLTYEQYF
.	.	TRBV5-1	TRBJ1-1	TGCGCCAGCAGCTTTCAGGGTGGGAAGACTGAAGCTTTCTTT	CASSFQGGKTEAFF
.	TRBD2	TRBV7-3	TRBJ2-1	TGTGCCAGCAGCGAACAGGTACTAGCGGGAGTTAGTGAGCAGTTCTTC	CASSEQVLAGVSEQFF
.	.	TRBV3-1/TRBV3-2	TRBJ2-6	TGTGCCAGCAGCCGGGGTGTTATTGGGCGGACATTCTCTGGGGCCAACGTCCTGACTTTC	CASSRGVIGRTFSGANVLTF
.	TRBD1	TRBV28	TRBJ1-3	TGTGCCTCTTCCTGGGGACAGATCTCTGGAAACACCATATATTTT	CASSWGQISGNTIYF
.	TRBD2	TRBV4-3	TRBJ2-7	TGCGCCAGCAGCCAAGTAGCTAGCGGGAACGAGCAGTACTTC	CASSQVASGNEQYF
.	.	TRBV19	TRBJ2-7	TGTGCCAGTAGTGAAACCCCGGCAGGTTACTACGAGCAGTACTTC	CASSETPAGYYEQYF
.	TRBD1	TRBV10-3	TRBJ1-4	TGTGCCACCACAGCGGAGGGGGCGGGTGAAAAACTGTTTTTT	CATTAEGAGEKLFF
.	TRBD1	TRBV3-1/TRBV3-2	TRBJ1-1	TGTGCCAGCAGCCAACTGACAGGGGGCAACACTGAAGCTTTCTTT	CASSQLTGGNTEAFF
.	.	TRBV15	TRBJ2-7	TGTGCCACCAGCAGAGATCGCCGCAGTGTTTCCGAGCAGTACTTC	CATSRDRRSVSEQYF
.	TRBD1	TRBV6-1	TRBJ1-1	TGTGCCAGCAGTGACAGGGACAGGGGGCTTAAGACTGAAGCTTTCTTT	CASSDRDRGLKTEAFF
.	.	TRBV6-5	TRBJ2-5	TGTGCCAGCAGTTACTCGGCAGGAGAGACCCAGTACTTC	CASSYSAGETQYF
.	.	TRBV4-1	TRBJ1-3	TGCGCCAGCAGCCCAGTTTTACAGGGTATTGGGCATGGAAACACCATATATTTT	CASSPVLQGIGHGNTIYF
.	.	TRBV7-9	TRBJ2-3	TGTGCCAGCAGCTTAGGCGGAATAAGCACAGATACGCAGTATTTT	CASSLGGISTDTQYF
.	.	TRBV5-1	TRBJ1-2	TGCGCCAGCAGCTTGTGGCAGGGCGGTAACTATGGCTACACCTTC	CASSLWQGGNYGYTF
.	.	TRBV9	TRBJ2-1	TGTGCCAGCAGCGTAGGGACAGCCTACAATGAGCAGTTCTTC	CASSVGTAYNEQFF
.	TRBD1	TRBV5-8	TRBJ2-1	TGTGCCAGCAGCCCGGTCGACAGGGGACCATCCAATGAGCAGTTCTTC	CASSPVDRGPSNEQFF
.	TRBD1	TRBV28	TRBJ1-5	TGTGCCAGCAGTCGTGACAGGGGGTCTCAGCCCCAGCATTTT	CASSRDRGSQPQHF
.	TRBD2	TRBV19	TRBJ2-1	TGTGCCAGTAGTATAGCCGGGACTAGAAGAAACCAAGAGCAGTTCTTC	CASSIAGTRRNQEQFF
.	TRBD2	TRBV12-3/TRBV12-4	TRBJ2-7	TGTGCCAGCAGTCTCGGGACTAGAAATGAGCAGTACTTC	CASSLGTRNEQYF
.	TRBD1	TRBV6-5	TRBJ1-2	TGTGCCAGCAGTTACTCGGGGGGACAGGACGGCTATGGCTACACCTTC	CASSYSGGQDGYGYTF
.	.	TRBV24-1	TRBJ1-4	TGTGCCACCCAAGGCGGGGCGCCGGGTAATGAAAAACTGTTTTTT	CATQGGAPGNEKLFF
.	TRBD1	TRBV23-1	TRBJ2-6	TGCGCCAGCAGCTTACAGGGGTCTGGGGCCAACGTCCTGACTTTC	CASSLQGSGANVLTF
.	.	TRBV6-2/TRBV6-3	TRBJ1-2	TGTGCCAGCAGCGACAGTTGGGGCGGTTCAGGTGGCTACACCTTC	CASSDSWGGSGGYTF
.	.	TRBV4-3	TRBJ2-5	TGCGCCAGCAGCCAAGATGCGGCAGCTATGTACCAAGAGACCCAGTACTTC	CASSQDAAAMYQETQYF
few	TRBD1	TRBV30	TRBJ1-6	TGTGCCTGGAGTGCATTAACAGGGGATAATTCACCCCTCCACTTT	CAWSALTGDNSPLHF
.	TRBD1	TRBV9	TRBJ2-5	TGTGCCAGCAGCACGGGGACAGCCCAAGAGACCCAGTACTTC	CASSTGTAQETQYF
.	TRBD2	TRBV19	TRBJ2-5	TGTGCCAGTAGTACCGGGGGACTAGCGGGAAAAGAGACCCAGTACTTC	CASSTGGLAGKETQYF
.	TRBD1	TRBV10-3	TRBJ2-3	TGTGCCCCCTTCGACGGGGACAGACACACAGATACGCAGTATTTT	CAPFDGDRHTDTQYF
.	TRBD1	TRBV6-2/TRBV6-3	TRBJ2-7	TGTGCCAGCAGTTACGAGGGGGACAGCTCCTACGAGCAGTACTTC	CASSYEGDSSYEQYF
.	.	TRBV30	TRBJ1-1	TGTGCCTGGAGTGTACGGGTGAACACTGAAGCTTTCTTT	CAWSVRVNTEAFF
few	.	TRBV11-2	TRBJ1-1	TGTGCCAGCAGGCTTGGAGGAGGGGACACTGAAGCTTTCTTT	CASRLGGGDTEAFF
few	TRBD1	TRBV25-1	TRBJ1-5	TGTGCCAGCAGTCCAAACAGGGGGCTCGGCAATCAGCCCCAGCATTTT	CASSPNRGLGNQPQHF
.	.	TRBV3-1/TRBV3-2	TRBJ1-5	TGTGCCAGCAGCCAAGAAGGAGGTGTGGGACACTGGACGAGCAATCAGCCCCAGCATTTT	CASSQEGGVGHWTSNQPQHF
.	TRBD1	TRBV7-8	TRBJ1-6	TGTGCCAGCAGCCGAGATCTTCAGGACAGGGGTAATAATTCACCCCTCCACTTT	CASSRDLQDRGNNSPLHF
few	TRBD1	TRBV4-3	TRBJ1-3	TGCGCCAGCAGCTCAGGACAGGGATGGGGAAACACCATATATTTT	CASSSGQGWGNTIYF
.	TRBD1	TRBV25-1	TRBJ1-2	TGTGCCAGCAGTCTTGGACAGGTCTATGGCTACACCTTC	CASSLGQVYGYTF
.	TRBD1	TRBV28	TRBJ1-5	TGTGCCAGCAGCCTTAGACAGGGGGGGTATGTCGGCAATCAGCCCCAGCATTTT	CASSLRQGGYVGNQPQHF
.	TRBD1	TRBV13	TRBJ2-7	TGTGCCAGCAGCTGGACTATAGGACAGGGCTCCTACGAGCAGTACTTC	CASSWTIGQGSYEQYF
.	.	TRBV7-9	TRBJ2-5	TGTGCCAGCAGCCCTCCCAGCCAAGAGACCCAGTACTTC	CASSPPSQETQYF
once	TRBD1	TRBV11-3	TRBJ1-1	TGTGCCAGCAGCTTTACCGGGACAGGGGCCACTGAAGCTTTCTTT	CASSFTGTGATEAFF
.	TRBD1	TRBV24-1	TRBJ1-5	TGTGCCACCAGTGATTTTCGGACAGGGGGTAGCAATCAGCCCCAGCATTTT	CATSDFRTGGSNQPQHF
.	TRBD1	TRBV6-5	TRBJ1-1	TGTGCCAGCAGGCTCCCGGGACAGGGTGAAGCTTTCTTT	CASRLPGQGEAFF
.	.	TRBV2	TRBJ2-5	TGTGCCAGCAGTGAAGCGGCCCACAGCCTACGAGAGACCCAGTACTTC	CASSEAAHSLRETQYF
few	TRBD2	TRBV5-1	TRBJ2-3	TGCGCCAGCAGCTCCACTAGCGGGAGAGGTATAGATACGCAGTATTTT	CASSSTSGRGIDTQYF
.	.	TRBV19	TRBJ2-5	TGTGCCAGTAGTAGGGGAAACCGGGAACCCTTGTACTTC	CASSRGNREPLYF
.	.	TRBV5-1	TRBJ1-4	TGCGCCAGCAGCGGGCACGCAACTAATGAAAAACTGTTTTTT	CASSGHATNEKLFF
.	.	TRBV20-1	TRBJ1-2	TGCAGTGCTAGTGTCAGGGGTGTGGATGGCTACACCTTC	CSASVRGVDGYTF
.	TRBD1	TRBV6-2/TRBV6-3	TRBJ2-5	TGTGCCAGCAGTCGGGACAGGGGAGCAGGGGTGGAGACCCAGTACTTC	CASSRDRGAGVETQYF
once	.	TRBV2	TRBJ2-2	TGTGCCAGCAGAGTCAGGGTCGGCACCGGGGAGCTGTTTTTT	CASRVRVGTGELFF
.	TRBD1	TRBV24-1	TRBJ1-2	TGTGCCACCAGTGATTTGAAGGACAGGGGGCATGATGGCTACACCTTC	CATSDLKDRGHDGYTF
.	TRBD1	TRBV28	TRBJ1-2	TGTGCCAGCAGGTCCGGGACAGGGGGGAACTATGGCTACACCTTC	CASRSGTGGNYGYTF